Below are 29 T cell receptor beta chains sequenced from a single sample in a study of blood T cell repertoires in COVID-19. TCRdb's table, derived via immunoSEQ multiplex PCR, lists solely in-frame clones and lacks some. The data show 150,000 to 200,000 clones, roughly 85% seen once. The sequenced sample consisted of PBMCs or T cells enriched from blood (not recorded which). These TCRs come from a man in his forties who had recovered from COVID-19.

The chain recombines TRBV14 with TRBJ1-6, with 7 bases identical to TRBD1. The CDR3 spans 16 residues. J gave up 13 bases and V 0 bases, and 12 bases lay outside the gene matches. CDR1 and CDR2 from the germline V gene are SGHDN and FVKESK. The CDR3 region is CASSQDLRDSKSPLHF. The DNA for the CDR3 is TGTGCCAGCAGCCAAGACCTCCGGGACAGCAAATCCCCCCTCCACTTT. The variable domain in full, completed from reference TRBV14 and TRBJ1-6, reads EAGVTQFPSHSVIEKGQTVTLRCDPISGHDNLYWYRRVMGKEIKFLLHFVKESKQDESGMPNNRFLAERTGGTYSTLKVQPAELEDSGVYFCASSQDLRDSKSPLHFGNGTRLTVT.

V is TRBV21-1 and J is TRBJ2-5; TRBD2 is the table's D call and was not checked against the DNA. TRBV21-1 counts as a pseudogene. The CDR3 loop spans 18 amino acids. This CDR3 is CASSKITLAGGGIETQYF. In DNA form, the CDR3 reads TGTGCCAGCAGCAAAATAACGCTAGCGGGAGGAGGTATAGAGACCCAGTACTTC.

This clone has a single count. V and J are TRBV19 and TRBJ1-6; 7 bases are a match to TRBD1. The V gene's germline CDR1 is LNHDA and CDR2 SQIVND (reference sequence). J was trimmed by 7 bases and V by 3 bases; bases with no gene match: 6. The CDR3 is 15 residues long. The CDR3 DNA follows: TGTGCCAGTAGTATTACTCAGGGGGGCAATTCACCCCTCCACTTT. Translated, it gives CASSITQGGNSPLHF.

The V and J genes are TRBV19 and TRBJ1-1; 10 bases line up with TRBD1. CDR3 length: 15 residues. J was trimmed by 0 bases and V by 9 bases; bases with no gene match: 7. Per germline, CDR1 LNHDA and CDR2 SQIVND (reference sequence). CDR3 nucleotides: TGTGCCAGCCGGGACAGGGGTTCGATGAACACTGAAGCTTTCTTT. Protein: CASRDRGSMNTEAFF.

V is TRBV9 and J is TRBJ2-3; D might be TRBD1 (5 bases). V lost 3 bases, J lost 6 bases, and 11 bases lay in between. This CDR3 is built from 13 residues. Germline V gene sequence: CDR1 SGDLS, CDR2 YYNGEE. The CDR3 spells CASSDRTEDTQYF. The CDR3 nucleotides read TGTGCCAGCAGCGACAGGACGGAGGATACGCAGTATTTT.

The V gene is TRBV5-1, the J gene TRBJ2-5; D not certain. The CDR3 consists of 16 residues. Germline CDR1 and CDR2: SGHRS and YFSETQ. V dropped 1 base and J dropped 5 bases, with 18 bases sitting between them. CDR3 DNA: TGCGCCAGCAGCTTGAGTCCATCTAAAAACGGGGAGACCCAGTACTTC. Translating gives CASSLSPSKNGETQYF.

There are a few counts of this clone. The chain recombines TRBV11-3 with TRBJ2-1; 9 bases agree with TRBD2. Germline assignment: CDR1 SGHNT and CDR2 YENEEA. There are 15 residues in the CDR3. With V trimmed by 3 bases and J by 7 bases, 7 bases remained unmatched. The DNA for the CDR3 is TGTGCCAGCAGCTTGTCTAGCGGGAATGAGAATGAGCAGTTCTTC. Translating it yields CASSLSSGNENEQFF.

The chain is built from TRBV3-1 (or the pseudogene TRBV3-2) and TRBJ1-1; 7 bases match TRBD1. The CDR3 loop spans 14 amino acids. Unmatched junction bases numbered 7, after V lost 4 bases and J lost 5 bases. Germline CDR1 and CDR2: LGHDT and YNNKEL (reference sequence). CDR3 sequence reads: CASSPRQGKTEAFF. The CDR3 region has the DNA TGTGCCAGCAGCCCCCGACAGGGCAAAACTGAAGCTTTCTTT.

The chain combines TRBV9 with TRBJ1-3; D gene unclear. The CDR3 extends over 14 amino acids. The V gene's germline CDR1 is SGDLS and CDR2 YYNGEE. Trimming pared 5 bases from V and 4 bases from J, leaving 13 bases between. DNA for the CDR3: TGTGCCAGCAGTCTGCGGGATCGAGGAAACACCATATATTTT. As protein: CASSLRDRGNTIYF.

The genes are TRBV9 and TRBJ1-2; D is unresolved. CDR1 and CDR2 from the germline V gene are SGDLS and YYNGEE. The CDR3 totals 13 residues. Trimming stripped 4 bases from V and 8 bases from J, with 15 bases between. The CDR3 spells CASSPSGVEGYTF. Written as DNA, the CDR3 is TGTGCCAGCAGCCCGAGCGGGGTTGAGGGCTACACCTTC.

This rearrangement joins TRBV12-3 or TRBV12-4 to TRBJ1-2, with 8 nucleotides matching TRBD1. The V segment lost 1 base and the J segment 5 bases; nucleotides outside the gene matches: 0. The CDR3 runs to 13 residues. DNA for the CDR3: TGTGCCAGCAGTTTAGGACAGGGGTATGGCTACACCTTC. This sequence encodes CASSLGQGYGYTF.

This rearrangement joins TRBV6-6 to TRBJ1-2; 8 nucleotides match TRBD1. Germline V CDR1 and CDR2: MNHNY, SVGAGI (reference sequence). Trimming took 11 bases from V and 6 from J; bases not matched to a gene: 14. The CDR3 consists of 14 residues. The CDR3 DNA reads TGTGCCGGAACCCCGGGACAGGATACAAATGGCTACACCTTC. Translated: CAGTPGQDTNGYTF.

CDR3 region: CASRRGTGGEDAYGYTF. The CDR3 bases are TGTGCCAGCCGAAGGGGGACAGGGGGCGAAGATGCCTATGGCTACACCTTC. The gene calls are TRBV2 and TRBJ1-2, with 12 bases fitting TRBD1. Germline CDR1 is SNHLY and CDR2 is FYNNEI. The CDR3 extends over 17 amino acids. The ends lost 8 bases at V and 4 bases at J; junction bases unmatched: 14.

This clone has just one count. V usage is TRBV20-1 and J usage is TRBJ2-3, with unresolved D. The V end was cut by 6 bases, the J end by 3 bases, with 7 bases between. Germline V gene sequence: CDR1 DFQATT, CDR2 SNEGSKA (reference sequence). This CDR3 contains 11 residues. This CDR3 reads CSASATDTQYF. In nucleotides, the CDR3 is TGCAGTGCATCAGCGACAGATACGCAGTATTTT.

This clone was seen a single time. The J gene is TRBJ2-3, the V gene TRBV5-1; 7 bases agree with TRBD1. J gave up 0 bases and V 0 bases, and 4 bases lay outside the gene matches. Germline V gene data show CDR1 as SGHRS and CDR2 as YFSETQ. The CDR3 runs 16 residues. Written as DNA, the CDR3 is TGCGCCAGCAGCTTGGGGGACAGAGGTAGCACAGATACGCAGTATTTT. It encodes CASSLGDRGSTDTQYF.

The chain links TRBV11-3 to TRBJ1-1; no definite D call. Trimming stripped 0 bases from V and 7 bases from J, with 6 bases between. From germline, CDR1 is SGHNT and CDR2 YENEEA. This CDR3 contains 12 residues. Written as DNA, the CDR3 is TGTGCCAGCAGCTTAGACCCTTTTGAAGCTTTCTTT. The encoded protein is CASSLDPFEAFF.

V gene TRBV28 combines with J gene TRBJ1-1; possibly TRBD1 for D (6 bases). CDR1 and CDR2 from the germline V gene are MDHEN and SYDVKM. The CDR3 length is 15 residues. V dropped 2 bases and J dropped 4 bases, with 14 bases sitting between them. The CDR3 DNA sequence: TGTGCCAGCAGTTTACGAACCGGACAGACCACTGAAGCTTTCTTT. Its translation is CASSLRTGQTTEAFF.

This clone was detected once. This chain joins TRBV7-2 and TRBJ2-1; 9 bases agree with TRBD2. Germline V gene sequence: CDR1 SGHTA, CDR2 FQGNSA. Germline trimming cut 7 bases from V and 7 bases from J; bases unmatched to any gene: 14. The CDR3 has 16 amino acids. CDR3 coding DNA: TGTGCCAGCACCCTACTAGGACTAGCGCGAGGGAATGAGCAGTTCTTC. It is translated as CASTLLGLARGNEQFF.

The V call is TRBV30, the J call TRBJ1-2; no definite D call. The CDR3 is 13 residues long. Germline V gene data show CDR1 as GTSNPN and CDR2 as SVGIG (reference sequence). Trimming took off 1 base at V and 6 bases at J, with 12 bases between the two ends. The DNA of the CDR3 is TGTGCCTGGAGTGCCCTCCGCGGGAATGGCTACACCTTC. Translated: CAWSALRGNGYTF.

Only one count was recorded for this clone. The CDR3 nucleotides read TGTGCCAGCAGCTTAGAAACAGGGGGGAATAATGAAGCTTTCTTT. It translates to CASSLETGGNNEAFF. The rearrangement uses TRBV7-6 and TRBJ1-1; 8 bases are a match to TRBD1. CDR1 and CDR2 from the germline V gene are SGHVS and FNYEAQ. The CDR3 length is 15 residues. J lost 7 bases, V lost 1 base, and 8 bases had no gene match.

The chain recombines TRBV7-3 with TRBJ1-2; 9 positions match TRBD1. CDR1 and CDR2 from the germline V gene are SGHTA and FQGTGA. The J segment lost 5 bases and the V segment lost 5 bases, leaving 3 bases of the junction unmatched. CDR3 length: 13 amino acids. The CDR3 DNA sequence: TGTGCCAGCAGCCCTGGGACAGGGTATGGCTACACCTTC. Translating it yields CASSPGTGYGYTF.

This chain joins TRBV27 and TRBJ2-3, with 8 bases fitting TRBD2. The CDR3 loop spans 14 amino acids. From germline, CDR1 is MNHEY and CDR2 SMNVEV (reference sequence). The trim removed 3 bases at V and 5 bases at J, leaving 4 bases unmatched. The CDR3 DNA follows: TGTGCCAGCAGTTTGGACGGGGGGGTAGATACGCAGTATTTT. The encoded protein is CASSLDGGVDTQYF.

V is TRBV7-9 and J is TRBJ2-7; D is unclear. CDR1 and CDR2 from the germline V gene are SEHNR and FQNEAQ (reference sequence). With 1 base removed from V and 2 bases from J, the gap between germline ends came to 9 bases. CDR3 length: 14 residues. In DNA form, the CDR3 reads TGTGCCAGCAGCTTAGGTGCGCGGACCTACGAGCAGTACTTC. It yields the protein CASSLGARTYEQYF.

This clone showed up just a few times. The V gene is TRBV5-1, the J gene TRBJ2-1; 10 nucleotides align to TRBD2. Germline assignment: CDR1 SGHRS and CDR2 YFSETQ. This CDR3 is 15 amino acids long. After removal of 4 bases from V and 5 bases from J, the junction contained 6 bases not matched to a gene. The DNA of the CDR3 is TGCGCCAGCAGCCGCGAACTAGCGGGGAACAATGAGCAGTTCTTC. This translates into CASSRELAGNNEQFF.

The chain uses TRBV24-1 and TRBJ1-1, with D uncertain. CDR1 and CDR2 (germline): KGHDR, SFDVKD. The CDR3 has 13 residues. The V and J ends lost 3 bases and 1 base respectively, with 5 bases between them. CDR3 sequence reads: CATSDTRNTEAFF. As DNA, the CDR3 is TGTGCCACCAGTGATACCAGGAACACTGAAGCTTTCTTT.

The genes are TRBV19 and TRBJ1-2; a possible D gene is TRBD1 (5 bases). Germline values: CDR1 LNHDA, CDR2 SQIVND (reference sequence). The length of the CDR3 is 14 residues. V was clipped by 5 bases and J by 5 bases, with 15 bases between them. The CDR3 sequence: CASSPRTGEYGYTF. Here the CDR3 DNA reads TGTGCCAGTAGTCCCCGGACGGGGGAATATGGCTACACCTTC. The full variable domain, rest sourced from reference TRBV19 and TRBJ1-2, is DGGITQSPKYLFRKEGQNVTLSCEQNLNHDAMYWYRQDPGQGLRLIYYSQIVNDFQKGDIAEGYSVSREKKESFPLTVTSAQKNPTAFYLCASSPRTGEYGYTFGSGTRLTVV.

The CDR3 region has the DNA TGTGCCAGCAAGGGGGGGCGTTACAATGAGCAGTTCTTC. Translation gives CASKGGRYNEQFF. The J gene is TRBJ2-1, the V gene TRBV7-9, with a weak D call TRBD2 (7 bases). Germline V gives CDR1 SEHNR, CDR2 FQNEAQ (reference sequence). The CDR3 is made up of 13 amino acids. V lost 7 bases and J 4 bases, leaving 11 bases between the germline ends.

This clone has only a few counts. The chain joins TRBV12-5 to TRBJ1-2, with D maybe TRBD1 (5 bases). The CDR3 is 15 amino acids. The germline CDR1 and CDR2 sequences are LGHNT and FRNRAP. V was pared by 0 bases and J by 4 bases, with 12 bases between. CDR3 sequence: CASGLVRGDLYGYTF. CDR3 nucleotides: TGTGCTAGTGGTTTGGTTAGGGGCGACCTCTATGGCTACACCTTC. The full variable domain, completed using reference TRBV12-5 and TRBJ1-2, is DARVTQTPRHKVTEMGQEVTMRCQPILGHNTVFWYRQTMMQGLELLAYFRNRAPLDDSGMPKDRFSAEMPDATLATLKIQPSEPRDSAVYFCASGLVRGDLYGYTFGSGTRLTVV.

This rearrangement joins TRBV14 to TRBJ2-1; D gene ambiguous. From germline, CDR1 is SGHDN and CDR2 FVKESK. The CDR3 runs to 14 residues. With 1 base removed from V and 3 bases from J, the gap between germline ends came to 7 bases. The CDR3 DNA follows: TGTGCCAGCAGCCAAGGGTCCAGCTACAATGAGCAGTTCTTC. It yields the protein CASSQGSSYNEQFF. Using reference TRBV14 and TRBJ2-1 for the parts outside the CDR3, the full variable domain is EAGVTQFPSHSVIEKGQTVTLRCDPISGHDNLYWYRRVMGKEIKFLLHFVKESKQDESGMPNNRFLAERTGGTYSTLKVQPAELEDSGVYFCASSQGSSYNEQFFGPGTRLTVL.